This record covers a single T cell receptor (beta chain). Its antigen is currently unknown. A clone one base away is much larger, so this may be a read error. Without the conserved terminal phenylalanine or tryptophan, this CDR3 likely stems from a read error. The data derive from a study of T cells in Graves' hyperthyroidism and ophthalmopathy. Clinical symptoms, serum thyroxine and TRAb, thyroid ultrasound and orbital computed tomography together formed the diagnostic basis. V lost 0 bases to trimming and J lost 3 bases; unmatched junction nucleotides: 5. The germline CDR1 and CDR2 sequences are LNHNV and YYDKDF (reference sequence). This CDR3 spans 16 amino acids. Amplification of TCR beta CDR3 regions used RNA as the template. In the first-round RT-PCR of the TCR CDR3, the HTBI primer set was used. MiXCR, run by TCRdb on the multiplex PCR reads, gives a single entry per CDR3 protein. The sample lists hundreds of thousands of distinct CDR3 sequences, nearly 45% occurring once.

Study results and limitations: The model predicted ophthalmopathy a median roughly 6.3 months before onset. A model using 13 V-J features told ophthalmopathy apart from stable hyperthyroidism.

The sequence was collected from an adult man with Graves' disease, either hyperthyroidism or ophthalmopathy (not recorded which). The rearrangement joins TRBV15 to TRBJ1-5; 7 bases map to TRBD1. The sample consisted of peripheral blood or thyroid tissue (not recorded which). The CDR3: CATSRDQGGNNQPQHL. CDR3 coding DNA: TGTGCCACCAGCAGAGATCAGGGGGGGAACAATCAGCCCCAGCATCTT.